The 3 T cell receptor beta chains below come from one sample, sequenced in a study of T cell repertoires in cytomegalovirus infection. A single record per CDR3 protein comes from TCRdb applying MiXCR to the reads. The table has 100,000 to 150,000 distinct CDR3 sequences, 8% to 9% seen once. The sequencing sample was made of PBMCs. Receptors were obtained from a human donor in good health (CMV status not recorded). Some clones in this sample may be carry-over from other donors' samples.

This clonotype has a count of ten or more. The chain recombines TRBV7-9 with TRBJ1-2; D gene unclear. Germline lookup yields CDR1 SEHNR and CDR2 FQNEAQ (reference sequence). CDR3 length: 14 residues. With 2 bases removed from V and 6 bases from J, the gap between germline ends came to 13 bases. CDR3 amino acids: CASSLRRGEDGYTF. The CDR3 nucleotides read TGTGCCAGCAGCTTAAGACGCGGGGAGGATGGCTACACCTTC.

This clonotype was counted at least ten times. The V gene is TRBV28, the J gene TRBJ2-5; D gene unclear. Trimming took off 1 base at V and 5 bases at J, with 5 bases between the two ends. The CDR3 covers 12 residues. Germline lookup yields CDR1 MDHEN and CDR2 SYDVKM. CDR3 DNA: TGTGCCAGCAGTTTATACGAGGAGACCCAGTACTTC. Encoded protein: CASSLYEETQYF.

V usage is TRBV7-9 and J usage is TRBJ1-1; no reliable D call. CDR1 and CDR2 from the germline V gene are SEHNR and FQNEAQ (reference sequence). The CDR3 is 13 residues long. V lost 2 bases and J lost 7, with 11 bases in between. The CDR3 DNA sequence: TGTGCCAGCAGCTTAAGAGAAAATGGTGAAGCTTTCTTT. It translates to CASSLRENGEAFF.